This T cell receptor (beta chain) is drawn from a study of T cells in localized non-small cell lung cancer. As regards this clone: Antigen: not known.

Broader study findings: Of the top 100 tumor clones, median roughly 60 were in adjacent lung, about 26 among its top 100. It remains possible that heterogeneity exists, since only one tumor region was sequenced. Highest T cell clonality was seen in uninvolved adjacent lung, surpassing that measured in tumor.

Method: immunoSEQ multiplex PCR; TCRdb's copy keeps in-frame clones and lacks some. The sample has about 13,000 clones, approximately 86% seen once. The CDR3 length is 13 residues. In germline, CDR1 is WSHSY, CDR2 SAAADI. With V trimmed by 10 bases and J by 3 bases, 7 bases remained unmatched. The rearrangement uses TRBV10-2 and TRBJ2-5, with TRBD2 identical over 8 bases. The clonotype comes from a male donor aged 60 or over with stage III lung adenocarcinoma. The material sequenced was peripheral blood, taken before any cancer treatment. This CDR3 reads CATGGLVEETQYF. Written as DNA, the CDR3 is TGCGCCACCGGGGGACTAGTGGAAGAGACCCAGTACTTC.